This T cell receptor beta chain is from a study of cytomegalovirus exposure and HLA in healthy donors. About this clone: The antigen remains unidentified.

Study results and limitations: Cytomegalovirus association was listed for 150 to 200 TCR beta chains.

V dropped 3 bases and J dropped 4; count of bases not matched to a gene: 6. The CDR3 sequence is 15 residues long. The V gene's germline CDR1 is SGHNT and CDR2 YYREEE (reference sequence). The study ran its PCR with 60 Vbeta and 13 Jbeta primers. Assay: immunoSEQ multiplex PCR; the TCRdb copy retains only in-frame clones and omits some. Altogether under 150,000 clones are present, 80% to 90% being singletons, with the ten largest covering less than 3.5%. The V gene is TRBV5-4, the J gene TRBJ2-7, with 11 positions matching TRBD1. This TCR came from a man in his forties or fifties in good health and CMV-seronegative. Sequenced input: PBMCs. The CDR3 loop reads CASSSGTGGEYEQYF. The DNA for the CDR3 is TGTGCCAGCAGCTCCGGGACAGGGGGTGAGTACGAGCAGTACTTC.